These T cell receptor beta chains were read from a single sample in a study of a mutant IDH1 vaccine in newly diagnosed glioma. Their cognate antigens are unknown. Measured with immunoSEQ multiplex PCR; TCRdb has only the in-frame clones, and not every one. The sample yields about 38,000 clones, more than 75% seen once. The sample consisted of PBMCs, taken from a glioma patient whose treatment included an IDH1 peptide vaccine. All receptors derive from a man between 35 and 55 years old with glioma. Each CDR3 is given with its conserved first and last residue. The D gene is left open where the match is weak. Where a row states a size, it is once, few, many or the class of an expanded clone; other rows omit it.

12	TRBD1	TRBV30	TRBJ1-2	NA	TGTGCCTGGAGGGGACAGCTCTATGGCTACACCTTC	CAWRGQLYGYTF
15	NA	TRBV4-2	TRBJ2-5	NA	TGTGCCAGCAGCCAAGATTCATCGGGCGGGCGGGGAAAGTACTTC	CASSQDSSGGRGKYF
15	TRBD1	TRBV9	TRBJ1-4	medium-sized	TGTGCCAGCAGCTCCCCAGGGGGCAATAATGAAAAACTGTTTTTT	CASSSPGGNNEKLFF
16	TRBD2	TRBV5-6	TRBJ2-2	once	TGTGCCAGCAGCCGCGGACTAGCGGGGAACACCGGGGAGCTGTTTTTT	CASSRGLAGNTGELFF
11	NA	TRBV2	TRBJ2-5	NA	TGTGCCAGCAGTGATTCCGGGACCCAGTACTTC	CASSDSGTQYF
14	NA	TRBV10-1	TRBJ2-1	once	TGCGCCAGCAGTAGGACTGGATCCTACAATGAGCAGTTCTTC	CASSRTGSYNEQFF
15	NA	TRBV19	TRBJ2-1	NA	TGTGCCAGTAGCCTGCCCGGGAGTCTTTACAATGAGCAGTTCTTC	CASSLPGSLYNEQFF
16	TRBD2	TRBV4-2	TRBJ2-3	NA	TGTGCCAGCAGCCAAGATGGGGGGGGGAGCACAGATACGCAGTATTTT	CASSQDGGGSTDTQYF
14	NA	TRBV6-5	TRBJ2-5	NA	TGTGCCAGCAGTTACTCTTACCTGGGGGAGACCCAGTACTTC	CASSYSYLGETQYF
14	NA	TRBV14	TRBJ1-2	NA	TGTGCCAGCAGCCATGATTTAGGGGGATACGGCTACACCTTC	CASSHDLGGYGYTF
13	NA	TRBV7-2	TRBJ2-5	NA	TGTGCCAGCAGCACTACCCCTGGGACAACCCAGTACTTC	CASSTTPGTTQYF